The 23 T cell receptor beta chains listed next were all sequenced from one sample in a study of cytomegalovirus exposure and HLA in healthy donors. This PCR relied on a set of 60 Vbeta primers and 13 Jbeta primers. Sequencing used immunoSEQ multiplex PCR; TCRdb keeps in-frame clones, though not all of them. The data hold 75,000 to 95,000 clones, with 70% to 80% observed a single time. The specimen sequenced was PBMCs. The receptor source for this set is a human donor in good health.

This clone was recorded once. The V and J genes are TRBV7-9 and TRBJ1-4; D uncertain. Germline assignment: CDR1 SEHNR and CDR2 FQNEAQ (reference sequence). V gave up 5 bases and J gave up 0 bases, with 10 bases separating them. The CDR3 is 15 amino acids. The CDR3 nucleotides read TGTGCCAGCAGCAGAAGACTTGCAACTAATGAAAAACTGTTTTTT. Its protein product is CASSRRLATNEKLFF.

The chain is built from TRBV5-5 and TRBJ2-2; 7 nucleotides agree with TRBD1. CDR3 length equals 15 residues. The V gene's germline CDR1 is SGHKS and CDR2 YYEKEE (reference sequence). With V trimmed by 4 bases and J by 7 bases, 10 bases remained unmatched. The CDR3 sequence is CASSHRTGRDGELFF. The DNA for the CDR3 is TGTGCCAGCAGCCACCGGACAGGTCGGGACGGGGAGCTGTTTTTT.

The chain recombines TRBV9 with TRBJ2-7, with 8 bases that match TRBD1. Germline lookup yields CDR1 SGDLS and CDR2 YYNGEE. This CDR3 is 14 amino acids long. V lost 4 bases, J lost 2 bases, and 5 bases stayed unmatched. CDR3 nucleotide sequence: TGTGCCAGCAGCCAAGGACAGGGAGCCTACGAGCAGTACTTC. Translated, it gives CASSQGQGAYEQYF.

V and J are TRBV5-6 and TRBJ2-2; 10 bases fit TRBD2. Germline CDR1 SGHDT, CDR2 YYEEEE. V shed 6 bases and J 2 bases; nucleotides not matched to a gene: 10. The CDR3 has 17 amino acids. CDR3 residues: CASNGMTSGPNTGELFF. The CDR3 nucleotides are TGTGCCAGCAACGGCATGACTAGCGGGCCAAACACCGGGGAGCTGTTTTTT.

The table lists this clone with a count of one. At one end the junction does not follow the germline gene, possibly because of a read error. V is TRBV29-1 and J is TRBJ1-2; perhaps TRBD1 as D (5 bases). Germline loops: CDR1 SQVTM, CDR2 ANQGSEA. The CDR3 is 13 residues long. CDR3 protein: CSVRRESSYDYTF. CDR3 nucleotides: TGCAGCGTTCGCAGGGAATCGAGCTATGACTACACCTTC.

The chain uses TRBV21-1 and TRBJ2-7; the DNA was not used to check the table's D call, TRBD1. TRBV21-1 is labeled a pseudogene. The CDR3 runs to 15 residues. CDR3 DNA: TGTGCCAGCAGCAGTGGGGACAGGATAACTTACGAGCAGTACTTC. Translating gives CASSSGDRITYEQYF.

J is TRBJ1-3 and V is TRBV15, with D hard to call. V lost 1 base and J lost 5, with 9 bases in between. This CDR3 has 14 amino acids. Germline V gives CDR1 LNHNV, CDR2 YYDKDF (reference sequence). The CDR3 DNA is TGTGCCACCAGCAGAGCCGGGATTAGAAACACCATATATTTT. It encodes CATSRAGIRNTIYF.

The V and J genes are TRBV9 and TRBJ1-2; a weak D match, TRBD1 (6 bases). The V and J ends lost 3 bases and 3 bases respectively, with 15 bases between them. This CDR3 spans 15 amino acids. Germline CDR1 reads SGDLS; CDR2 reads YYNGEE. The DNA of the CDR3 is TGTGCCAGCAGCGCGTACAGGGTGGGTGACTATGGCTACACCTTC. Translation: CASSAYRVGDYGYTF.

This clone was counted once. The chain employs TRBV4-2 and TRBJ2-5, with D possibly being TRBD1 (5 bases). This CDR3 has 15 amino acids. The germline gives CDR1 LGHNA, CDR2 YNFKEQ. V was shortened by 1 base and J by 7 bases, with 16 bases between the two germline ends. The CDR3 DNA reads as TGTGCCAGCAGCCAAGCGCTAGGGTCAAGGGGGACCCAGTACTTC. Translated, it gives CASSQALGSRGTQYF.

As to this clone: One junction end disagrees with the germline gene, perhaps due to a read error. The chain links TRBV2 to TRBJ1-5; TRBD1 agrees at 8 bases. The CDR3 consists of 13 residues. Germline-derived CDR1 and CDR2 are SNHLY and FYNNEI. CDR3 loop: CASSAQGDGPQNF. The CDR3 DNA follows: TGTGCCAGCAGTGCACAGGGGGATGGGCCCCAGAATTTT.

The rearrangement joins TRBV9 to TRBJ2-3; tentatively, D is TRBD2 (6 bases). The CDR3 has 14 residues. V lost 0 bases to trimming and J lost 4 bases, with 9 bases between them. The germline gives CDR1 SGDLS, CDR2 YYNGEE. As DNA, the CDR3 is TGTGCCAGCAGCGTAGCTCGGGGGTCAGATACGCAGTATTTT. Residues: CASSVARGSDTQYF.

The rearrangement links TRBV29-1 to TRBJ2-2; D is possibly TRBD2 (6 bases). Between the trimmed V and J ends, which lost 6 bases and 4 bases, there was a span of 9 bases. CDR3 length: 12 residues. CDR1 and CDR2 from the germline V gene are SQVTM and ANQGSEA. This CDR3 is CSVLGGTGELFF. CDR3 DNA sequence: TGCAGCGTCCTGGGGGGCACCGGGGAGCTGTTTTTT.

The CDR3 coding sequence is TGTGCCAGTAGTATAGGACAGGGGGACTACGAGCAGTACTTC. Amino acids: CASSIGQGDYEQYF. The chain recombines TRBV19 with TRBJ2-7; TRBD1 aligns across 9 bases. J gave up 3 bases and V 1 base, and 1 base lay outside the gene matches. The CDR3 has 14 amino acids. Germline V gene lookup returns CDR1 LNHDA and CDR2 SQIVND (reference sequence). Drawing the rest from reference TRBV19 and TRBJ2-7, the complete variable domain is DGGITQSPKYLFRKEGQNVTLSCEQNLNHDAMYWYRQDPGQGLRLIYYSQIVNDFQKGDIAEGYSVSREKKESFPLTVTSAQKNPTAFYLCASSIGQGDYEQYFGPGTRLTVT.

The V call is TRBV6-5, the J call TRBJ1-6, with D possibly being TRBD1 (5 bases). V lost 6 bases, J lost 10 bases, and 19 bases lay in between. The CDR3 loop spans 15 amino acids. Germline assignment: CDR1 MNHEY and CDR2 SVGAGI. CDR3 in amino acids: CASSPRGGVASPLHF. The CDR3 coding sequence is TGTGCCAGCAGCCCGAGGGGCGGGGTTGCCTCACCCCTCCACTTT.

This chain links TRBV27 with TRBJ1-5; 8 bases agree with TRBD1. The CDR3 consists of 14 residues. From germline, CDR1 is MNHEY and CDR2 SMNVEV (reference sequence). The ends lost 5 bases at V and 7 bases at J; junction bases unmatched: 7. CDR3 coding DNA: TGTGCCAGCAGTGCCGGACAGGGCGGGCAGCCCCAGCATTTT. It yields the protein CASSAGQGGQPQHF.

This clone was detected once. The rearrangement joins TRBV7-6 to TRBJ2-7; 13 nucleotides line up with TRBD2. The germline gives CDR1 SGHVS, CDR2 FNYEAQ. Losses at the gene ends were 4 bases for V and 7 bases for J; bases not matched to a gene: 19. The CDR3 has 19 amino acids. The CDR3 DNA reads as TGTGCCAGCAGCTCGTTACCAGGGGGGACTAGCGGGGTTTTAGGTGAGCAGTACTTC. Protein product: CASSSLPGGTSGVLGEQYF. The entire variable domain, with the rest obtained from reference TRBV7-6 and TRBJ2-7, is as follows: GAGVSQSPRYKVTKRGQDVALRCDPISGHVSLYWYRQALGQGPEFLTYFNYEAQQDKSGLPNDRFSAERPEGSISTLTIQRTEQRDSAMYRCASSSLPGGTSGVLGEQYFGPGTRLTVT.

The V and J genes are TRBV7-2 and TRBJ1-2, with 7 bases lining up with TRBD1. The CDR3 is made up of 13 amino acids. Trimming at V came to 5 bases and at J to 8 bases, leaving 8 bases not matched to a gene. CDR1 SGHTA and CDR2 FQGNSA come from the germline V gene. The CDR3 nucleotides read TGTGCCAGCAGCGCACGGACAGGTTTGGGCTACACCTTC. This translates into CASSARTGLGYTF.

J is TRBJ2-1 and V is TRBV27; 8 positions match TRBD2. The CDR3 is 17 residues long. Looked up from germline, CDR1 is MNHEY and CDR2 is SMNVEV (reference sequence). Trimming at V came to 6 bases and at J to 3 bases, leaving 13 bases not matched to a gene. As DNA, the CDR3 is TGTGCCAGCAGCCAGGGTCCTAGCGGGCCGATCTACAATGAGCAGTTCTTC. It encodes CASSQGPSGPIYNEQFF.

A single count supports this clone. The CDR3 DNA follows: TGTGCCAGCAGCCGGGGCGGGGCAGGCCATTATACGCAGTATTTT. Amino acids: CASSRGGAGHYTQYF. The chain couples TRBV5-8 to TRBJ2-3; D is perhaps TRBD2 (6 bases). Trimming removed 4 bases at V and 7 bases at J, with 19 bases between. Germline CDR1 is SGHTS and CDR2 is YDEGEE. The length of the CDR3 is 15 residues.

The rearrangement uses TRBV7-7 and TRBJ2-1; 10 bases line up with TRBD2. Germline V gene data show CDR1 as SSHAT and CDR2 as FNYEAQ (reference sequence). V lost 5 bases and J lost 6; bases outside the gene matches: 10. This CDR3 has 16 amino acids. The DNA for the CDR3 is TGTGCCAGCAGCCCCACAAGCGGGGGGGCGTTCAATGAGCAGTTCTTC. Its protein is CASSPTSGGAFNEQFF.

The V gene is TRBV19, the J gene TRBJ2-1; the D is unclear. CDR3 length equals 16 residues. Deletions cut 4 bases from V and 0 bases from J, with 13 bases between. In germline, CDR1 is LNHDA, CDR2 SQIVND (reference sequence). CDR3 region: CASSRALTSSYNEQFF. DNA of the CDR3: TGTGCCAGTAGTAGAGCCCTTACGAGCTCCTACAATGAGCAGTTCTTC.

The chain carries TRBV10-3 and TRBJ2-3, with D uncertain. The CDR3 covers 13 residues. Germline V gene data show CDR1 as ENHRY and CDR2 as SYGVKD. The V end was cut by 3 bases, the J end by 2 bases, with 6 bases between. The CDR3 DNA is TGTGCCATCAGTGACGAGGACACAGATACGCAGTATTTT. Translation gives CAISDEDTDTQYF.

This clone was counted ten times or more. The same CDR3 also results from other DNA sequences found in this sample. The genes are TRBV5-6 and TRBJ2-1; 8 nucleotides align to TRBD2. There are 15 residues in the CDR3. V lost 1 base and J lost 3; bases outside the gene matches: 3. Germline V gives CDR1 SGHDT, CDR2 YYEEEE. CDR3 DNA: TGTGCCAGCAGCTTGAACGGGGGGGACTACAATGAGCAGTTCTTC. Translated: CASSLNGGDYNEQFF.